A single sample gave rise to the 9 T cell receptor beta chains below, sequenced in a study of vaccination effects on CD4 cells after COVID-19. Clones were read by immunoSEQ multiplex PCR, and TCRdb kept only the in-frame ones, dropping some. This table holds fewer than 30,000 clones, roughly three quarters found once. The antigens of these receptors remain unknown. Sequencing in the ViraFEST assay came after antigen-specific CD4+ T cells had been expanded with viral peptide pools, which were used to stimulate PBMC. Isolation of CD4+ T cells took place after around 10 days of culture. Nucleocapsid antibodies were negative in the vaccine recipients, who had never had SARS-CoV-2 infection. The sequencing used CD4+ T cells from PBMCs cultured with HCoV-NL63 spike peptides, collected before COVID-19 vaccination. These receptor sequences come from a human donor who received a COVID-19 vaccine.

This clone was seen once. The V and J genes are TRBV28 and TRBJ1-3; no firm D call. CDR1 is MDHEN and CDR2 is SYDVKM in the germline V gene. Trimming took 3 bases from V and 4 from J, leaving 13 bases between them. The CDR3 has 15 residues. CDR3 residues: CASSLNVVGGNTIYF. Here the CDR3 DNA reads TGTGCCAGCAGTTTGAACGTTGTTGGCGGAAACACCATATATTTT.

The chain links TRBV30 to TRBJ1-1; D is uncertain. This CDR3 is 16 amino acids long. Trimming stripped 5 bases from V and 4 bases from J, with 23 bases between. The germline V gene encodes CDR1 GTSNPN and CDR2 SVGIG (reference sequence). DNA of the CDR3: TGTGCCTGGTTCGAGGTTTACTCTTTCCGATCCACTGAAGCTTTCTTT. It is translated as CAWFEVYSFRSTEAFF.

This clone was seen once. The chain links TRBV12-3 or TRBV12-4 to TRBJ1-2; D is undetermined. The CDR3 length is 13 residues. Trimming pared 6 bases from V and 4 bases from J, leaving 12 bases between. The chain's CDR3 is CASRDTSPYGYTF. DNA of the CDR3: TGTGCCAGCAGGGATACATCTCCCTATGGCTACACCTTC.

This rearrangement joins TRBV5-1 to TRBJ2-3, with 14 positions matching TRBD2. The CDR3 length is 17 residues. V lost 0 bases, J lost 4 bases, and 4 bases stayed unmatched. CDR1 SGHRS and CDR2 YFSETQ come from the germline V gene. The CDR3: CASSLGVTSGGADTQYF. The CDR3 coding sequence is TGCGCCAGCAGCTTGGGTGTGACTAGCGGGGGGGCAGATACGCAGTATTTT.

V gene TRBV19 combines with J gene TRBJ2-1, with TRBD2 identical over 9 bases. Germline-derived CDR1 and CDR2 are LNHDA and SQIVND (reference sequence). After removal of 9 bases from V and 4 bases from J, the junction contained 7 bases not matched to a gene. This CDR3 is 14 amino acids long. The CDR3 region has the DNA TGTGCCAGCCGACAGCGGGGGGAGTACAATGAGCAGTTCTTC. Translation: CASRQRGEYNEQFF.

The chain carries TRBV19 and TRBJ2-7; 8 bases are a match to TRBD1. V lost 6 bases, J lost 0 bases, and 7 bases stayed unmatched. Germline V lookup: CDR1 LNHDA, CDR2 SQIVND (reference sequence). The CDR3 spans 15 residues. DNA for the CDR3: TGTGCCAGTAGAAAAGGACAGGGCAGCTCCTACGAGCAGTACTTC. This encodes CASRKGQGSSYEQYF.

This sequence joins TRBV4-1 and TRBJ2-6; D not certain. The CDR3 is 16 residues long. V gave up 1 base and J gave up 2 bases, with 9 bases separating them. CDR1 and CDR2 (germline): MGHRA, YSYEKL. The CDR3: CASSQVPVAGANVLTF. CDR3 DNA sequence: TGCGCCAGCAGCCAAGTGCCGGTGGCTGGGGCCAACGTCCTGACTTTC.

This chain links TRBV3-1 (or the pseudogene TRBV3-2) with TRBJ2-1; the match to TRBD2 covers 8 bases. J gave up 16 bases and V 0 bases, and 11 bases lay outside the gene matches. This CDR3 has 14 amino acids. The germline CDR1 and CDR2 sequences are LGHDT and YNNKEL (reference sequence). CDR3: CASSQDNVVLAAFF. CDR3 DNA sequence: TGTGCCAGCAGCCAAGATAACGTAGTACTAGCGGCTTTCTTC.

The chain carries TRBV5-1 and TRBJ2-3; D gene uncertain. CDR1 is SGHRS, CDR2 YFSETQ, per germline. With 1 base removed from V and 5 bases from J, the gap between germline ends came to 8 bases. The CDR3 covers 13 residues. CDR3 in DNA: TGCGCCAGCAGCTTGTCCGGGCGAGATACGCAGTATTTT. It encodes CASSLSGRDTQYF.